These 14 T cell receptor beta chains were sequenced from one sample in a study of shared clonotypes between healthy human individuals. The table came from immunoSEQ multiplex PCR; TCRdb's copy has only in-frame clones and leaves some out. The sample consists of about 690,000 clones, 90% of them appearing once. Sequenced material: memory CD8+ T cells from PBMCs. Subset defined: CD45RO+ cells pooled with CCR7-negative TemRA cells. Source of these receptors: a young man in good health. Some clones in this sample may be carry-over from other donors' samples.

V and J are TRBV4-3 and TRBJ2-4; TRBD2 aligns across 8 bases. Per the germline V gene, CDR1 is LGHNA and CDR2 is YSLEER. The V and J ends lost 3 bases and 0 bases, in that order; junction bases with no gene match: 10. The CDR3 runs to 18 residues. CDR3 sequence reads: CASSQVLGGALAKNIQYF. CDR3 sequence (DNA): TGCGCCAGCAGCCAGGTTCTCGGGGGGGCTCTAGCCAAAAACATTCAGTACTTC.

There are a few counts of this clone. The chain uses TRBV6-5 and TRBJ1-1; TRBD1 is a possible D gene (5 bases). From germline, CDR1 is MNHEY and CDR2 SVGAGI. Trimming left V 6 bases short and J 3 bases short, with 11 bases between. This CDR3 is built from 13 residues. This CDR3 reads CASSLGGDTEAFF. The CDR3 DNA follows: TGTGCCAGCAGCCTTGGGGGAGACACTGAAGCTTTCTTT.

The chain couples TRBV9 to TRBJ2-1, with D perhaps given as TRBD1 or TRBD2 (5 bases each). This CDR3 region has 16 residues. V was cut by 4 bases and J by 0 bases, with 14 bases left in between. The germline CDR1 and CDR2 sequences are SGDLS and YYNGEE. Here the CDR3 DNA reads TGTGCCAGCAGCCCGGGACCGATGCTCTCCTACAATGAGCAGTTCTTC. This sequence encodes CASSPGPMLSYNEQFF. Variable domain in full (rest from reference TRBV9 and TRBJ2-1): DSGVTQTPKHLITATGQRVTLRCSPRSGDLSVYWYQQSLDQGLQFLIQYYNGEERAKGNILERFSAQQFPDLHSELNLSSLELGDSALYFCASSPGPMLSYNEQFFGPGTRLTVL.

This chain uses TRBV7-8 with TRBJ2-3, with D perhaps matching TRBD1 (5 bases). Germline V gene data show CDR1 as SGHVS and CDR2 as FQNEAQ. The CDR3 runs to 16 residues. The V and J ends lost 1 base and 2 bases respectively, with 13 bases between them. CDR3 sequence reads: CASSLVQVRTTDTQYF. DNA for the CDR3: TGTGCCAGCAGCTTAGTACAGGTTAGGACCACAGATACGCAGTATTTT.

The chain recombines TRBV6-1 with TRBJ1-5; the D is unclear. The CDR3 consists of 16 residues. V dropped 2 bases and J dropped 5 bases, with 16 bases sitting between them. Germline V lookup: CDR1 MNHNS, CDR2 SASEGT. This CDR3 is CASSEMVARQDQPQHF. CDR3 DNA sequence: TGTGCCAGCAGTGAAATGGTGGCACGCCAAGATCAGCCCCAGCATTTT.

This clone was recorded only once. The rearrangement joins TRBV7-8 to TRBJ2-5, with D perhaps given as TRBD1 or TRBD2 (6 bases each). The V gene lost 8 bases and the J gene lost 2 bases, with 12 bases spanning the gap. Germline lookup yields CDR1 SGHVS and CDR2 FQNEAQ. The CDR3 covers 13 residues. The CDR3 coding sequence is TGTGCCAGCGGGGGGCCGGGGCAAGAGACCCAGTACTTC. This gives the protein CASGGPGQETQYF. Full variable domain (outside the CDR3, taken from reference TRBV7-8 and TRBJ2-5): GAGVSQSPRYKVAKRGQDVALRCDPISGHVSLFWYQQALGQGPEFLTYFQNEAQLDKSGLPSDRFFAERPEGSVSTLKIQRTQQEDSAVYLCASGGPGQETQYFGPGTRLLVL.

The chain has TRBV9 and TRBJ1-3; D is unresolved. CDR1 is SGDLS and CDR2 is YYNGEE in the germline V gene. V was cut by 2 bases and J by 7 bases, with 10 bases left in between. CDR3 length equals 13 residues. This CDR3 reads CASSVYPHNTIYF. The CDR3, as DNA: TGTGCCAGCAGCGTTTACCCTCATAACACCATATATTTT. Full variable domain (rest looked up from reference TRBV9 and TRBJ1-3): DSGVTQTPKHLITATGQRVTLRCSPRSGDLSVYWYQQSLDQGLQFLIQYYNGEERAKGNILERFSAQQFPDLHSELNLSSLELGDSALYFCASSVYPHNTIYFGEGSWLTVV.

The chain carries TRBV4-1 and TRBJ2-4; no firm D call. Germline CDR1 MGHRA, CDR2 YSYEKL. The length of the CDR3 is 15 residues. V lost 4 bases and J 4 bases, leaving 14 bases between the germline ends. The CDR3 protein is CASSPVDTRKNIQYF. In nucleotides, the CDR3 is TGCGCCAGCAGCCCCGTTGACACACGAAAAAACATTCAGTACTTC.

This clone was picked up one time. The rearrangement joins TRBV5-1 to TRBJ2-7; the match to TRBD2 covers 14 bases. CDR1 and CDR2 (germline): SGHRS, YFSETQ. There are 17 residues in the CDR3. Losses at the gene ends were 4 bases for V and 1 base for J; bases not matched to a gene: 7. CDR3 sequence reads: CASSLGLAGEASYEQYF. CDR3 sequence (DNA): TGCGCCAGCAGCCTGGGACTAGCGGGAGAGGCTTCCTACGAGCAGTACTTC.

Remarks on this clone: A junction boundary mismatches the germline segment, possibly from a read error. V gene TRBV29-1 combines with J gene TRBJ1-2, with D hard to call. The germline CDR1 and CDR2 sequences are SQVTM and ANQGSEA. The CDR3 contains 11 residues. The CDR3 nucleotides read TGTTCGGAATTGTCACTCTATGGCTACACCTTC. Protein product: CSELSLYGYTF. The variable domain in full, with the rest retrieved from reference TRBV29-1 and TRBJ1-2, is SAVISQKPSRDICQRGTSLTIQCQVDSQVTMMFWYRQQPGQSLTLIATANQGSEATYESGFVIDKFPISRPNLTFSTLTVSNMSPEDSSIYLCSELSLYGYTFGSGTRLTVV.

The CDR3 DNA is TGTGCCAGCAGTTTACAACAAAGCAATCAGCCCCAGCATTTT. Translation: CASSLQQSNQPQHF. V gene TRBV28 combines with J gene TRBJ1-5; no reliable D call. Trimming left V 2 bases short and J 1 base short, with 6 bases between. Germline V gene lookup returns CDR1 MDHEN and CDR2 SYDVKM. The CDR3 has 14 residues.

The V gene is TRBV6-5, the J gene TRBJ2-7; perhaps TRBD1 as D (5 bases). V gave up 6 bases and J gave up 1 base, with 13 bases separating them. CDR3 length: 14 amino acids. Germline V gene sequence: CDR1 MNHEY, CDR2 SVGAGI. CDR3 residues: CASRYAKGSYEQYF. For the CDR3, the DNA is TGTGCCAGCAGGTACGCCAAGGGGTCCTACGAGCAGTACTTC.

The chain recombines TRBV6-5 with TRBJ2-1; D not certain. Looked up from germline, CDR1 is MNHEY and CDR2 is SVGAGI. The germline V and J ends were trimmed by 5 bases and 1 base, with 12 bases remaining between them. The CDR3 is 15 residues long. The CDR3 here is CASSPRLASYNEQFF. DNA of the CDR3: TGTGCCAGCAGTCCCCGACTGGCTTCCTACAATGAGCAGTTCTTC.

The rearrangement joins TRBV12-5 to TRBJ2-1; maybe TRBD1 (6 bases). The V gene lost 5 bases and the J gene lost 4 bases, with 18 bases spanning the gap. This CDR3 has 16 residues. Germline CDR1 and CDR2: LGHNT and FRNRAP. In DNA form, the CDR3 reads TGTGCTAGTGGTACGGACGCGGCAGGGGCTTACAATGAGCAGTTCTTC. Its translation is CASGTDAAGAYNEQFF.